The sequence of this T cell receptor (beta chain) was determined in a study of vaccination effects on CD4 cells after COVID-19. Worth noting for this clone: Its antigen is still unknown.

Per germline, CDR1 SGHNT and CDR2 YYREEE (reference sequence). The CDR3 is 14 amino acids. Trimming shortened V by 2 bases and J by 2 bases, and 11 bases separated the two germline ends. Culturing for more than 9 days preceded CD4+ T cell isolation. Here immunoSEQ multiplex PCR was the method, and the copy in TCRdb shows in-frame clones only, minus some. The sample shows around 40,000 clones, around 67% of them seen only once. This clonotype was sampled from a human donor who received a COVID-19 vaccine. The material was CD4+ T cells from PBMCs cultured without peptide, obtained before COVID-19 vaccination. The chain links TRBV5-4 to TRBJ2-7, with D uncertain. The CDR3 nucleotides are TGTGCCAGCAGCTTTAACGGAGCGACCTACGAGCAGTACTTC. It encodes CASSFNGATYEQYF.